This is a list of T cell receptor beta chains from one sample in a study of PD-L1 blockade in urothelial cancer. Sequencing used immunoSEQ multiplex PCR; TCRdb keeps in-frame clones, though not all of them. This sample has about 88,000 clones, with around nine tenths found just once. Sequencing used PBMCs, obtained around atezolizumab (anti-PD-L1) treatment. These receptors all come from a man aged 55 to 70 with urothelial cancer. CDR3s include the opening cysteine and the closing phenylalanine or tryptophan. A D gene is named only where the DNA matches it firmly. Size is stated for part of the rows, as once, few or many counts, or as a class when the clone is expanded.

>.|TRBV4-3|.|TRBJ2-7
CASSRQGGDYEQYF
TGCGCCAGCAGCCGCCAGGGTGGTGACTACGAGCAGTACTTC
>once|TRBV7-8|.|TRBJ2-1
CASSPQTNRDPREQFF
TGTGCCAGCAGCCCTCAAACCAACAGGGACCCCCGTGAGCAGTTCTTC
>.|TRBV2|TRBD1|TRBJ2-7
CAIYRGGNEQYF
TGTGCCATCTACAGGGGTGGGAACGAGCAGTACTTC
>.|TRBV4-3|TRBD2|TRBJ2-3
CASSQRAGGPASTDTQYF
TGCGCCAGCAGCCAGCGTGCGGGGGGTCCCGCTAGCACAGATACGCAGTATTTT
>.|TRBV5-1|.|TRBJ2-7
CASSFEATYYEQYF
TGCGCCAGCAGCTTTGAAGCTACTTACTACGAGCAGTACTTC
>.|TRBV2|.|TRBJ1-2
CASSKPRTDYGYTF
TGTGCCAGCAGTAAACCGAGGACAGACTATGGCTACACCTTC
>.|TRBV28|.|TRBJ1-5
CATSNQPQHF
TGTGCCACCTCGAATCAGCCCCAGCATTTT
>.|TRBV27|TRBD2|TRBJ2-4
CASRQIAGGGKNIQYF
TGTGCCAGCAGACAAATAGCGGGAGGGGGCAAAAACATTCAGTACTTC
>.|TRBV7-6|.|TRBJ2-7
CASSLRGRGFQYEQYF
TGTGCCAGCAGCTTAAGGGGCAGGGGATTCCAATACGAGCAGTACTTC
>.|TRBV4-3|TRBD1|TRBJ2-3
CASSQARDREDTQYF
TGCGCCAGCAGCCAAGCAAGGGACAGGGAGGATACGCAGTATTTT
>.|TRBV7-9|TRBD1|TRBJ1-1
CASSLSGGRLAEAFF
TGTGCCAGCAGCTTATCAGGGGGAAGACTGGCTGAAGCTTTCTTT
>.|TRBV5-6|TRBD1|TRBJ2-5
CASTWDRGLKTQYF
TGTGCCAGCACCTGGGACAGGGGGTTAAAGACCCAGTACTTC
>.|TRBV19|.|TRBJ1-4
CASSASTDYYEKLFF
TGTGCCAGTTCCGCTTCCACGGACTATTATGAAAAACTGTTTTTT
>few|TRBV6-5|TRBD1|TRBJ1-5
CASRLRGDNQPQHF
TGTGCCAGCAGACTCAGGGGGGACAATCAGCCCCAGCATTTT
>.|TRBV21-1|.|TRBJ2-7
CALKRRGKIYEQYF
TGTGCCCTTAAGAGGCGCGGGAAGATATACGAGCAGTACTTC
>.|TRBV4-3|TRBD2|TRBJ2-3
CASSQQKGLAGAPSTDTQYF
TGCGCCAGCAGCCAGCAGAAGGGACTAGCGGGGGCTCCTAGCACAGATACGCAGTATTTT
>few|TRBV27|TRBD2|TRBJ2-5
CASRKRGSEETQYF
TGTGCCAGCAGAAAGCGGGGGAGCGAAGAGACCCAGTACTTC
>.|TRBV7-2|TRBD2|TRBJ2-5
CASRTGTSAETQYF
TGTGCCAGCAGGACCGGGACTAGCGCAGAGACCCAGTACTTC
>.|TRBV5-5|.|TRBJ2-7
CASSFADPKTYEQYF
TGTGCCAGCAGCTTTGCAGATCCCAAAACCTACGAGCAGTACTTC
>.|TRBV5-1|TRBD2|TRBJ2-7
CASSLDPSREGLRYEQYF
TGCGCCAGCAGCTTGGACCCCTCGCGGGAGGGCCTTCGCTACGAGCAGTACTTC
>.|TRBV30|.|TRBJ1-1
CAWREGRVTEAFF
TGTGCCTGGAGGGAGGGGAGGGTCACTGAAGCTTTCTTT
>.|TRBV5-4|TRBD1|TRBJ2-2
CASSTRQGMDTGELFF
TGTGCCAGCAGCACTCGACAGGGAATGGACACCGGGGAGCTGTTTTTT
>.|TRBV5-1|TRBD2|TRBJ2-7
CASKLAGGPYEQYF
TGCGCCAGCAAATTAGCGGGAGGGCCTTACGAGCAGTACTTC
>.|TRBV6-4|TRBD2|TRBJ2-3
CASSDGGGLETQYF
TGTGCCAGCAGTGATGGCGGGGGGCTGGAGACGCAGTATTTT
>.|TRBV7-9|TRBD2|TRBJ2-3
CASSLGLAGGASLTDTQYF
TGTGCCAGCAGCTTAGGACTAGCGGGAGGGGCGAGCCTCACAGATACGCAGTATTTT
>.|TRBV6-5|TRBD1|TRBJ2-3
CASSSNPGQGTDTQYF
TGTGCCAGCAGTTCGAATCCGGGACAGGGGACAGATACGCAGTATTTT
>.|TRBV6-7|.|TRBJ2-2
CASRKPSGTGTPNTGELFF
TGTGCCAGCCGAAAACCATCTGGGACCGGGACACCGAACACCGGGGAGCTGTTTTTT
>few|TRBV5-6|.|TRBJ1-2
CASSPWTAGYTF
TGTGCCAGCAGCCCCTGGACAGCAGGCTACACCTTC
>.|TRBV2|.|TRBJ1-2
CASSEAGSYGYTF
TGTGCCAGCAGTGAAGCGGGCAGTTATGGCTACACCTTC
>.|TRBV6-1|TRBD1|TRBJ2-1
CASSEARTGSYNEQFF
TGTGCCAGCAGTGAAGCACGGACAGGGAGTTACAATGAGCAGTTCTTC
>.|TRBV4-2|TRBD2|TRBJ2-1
CASSQDKTSGSYYNEQFF
TGTGCCAGCAGCCAAGATAAGACTAGCGGGAGTTACTACAATGAGCAGTTCTTC
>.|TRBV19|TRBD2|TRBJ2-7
CASSRLAGTYEQYF
TGTGCCAGTAGTCGACTAGCGGGAACCTACGAGCAGTACTTC
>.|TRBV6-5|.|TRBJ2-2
CASSYGGADTGELFF
TGTGCCAGCAGTTACGGCGGAGCCGACACCGGGGAGCTGTTTTTT
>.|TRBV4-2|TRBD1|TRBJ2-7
CASSHSNRGTYEQYF
TGTGCCAGCAGCCATAGTAACAGGGGAACCTACGAGCAGTACTTC
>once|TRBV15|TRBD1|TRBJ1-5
CATSRTQGDQPQHF
TGTGCCACCAGCAGGACGCAGGGGGATCAGCCCCAGCATTTT
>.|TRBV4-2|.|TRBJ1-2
CASSQEGARVYGYTF
TGTGCCAGCAGCCAAGAGGGGGCCAGGGTCTATGGCTACACCTTC
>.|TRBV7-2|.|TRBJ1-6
CASSAVYGVLSPLHF
TGTGCCAGCAGCGCCGTATACGGGGTTCTTTCACCCCTCCACTTT